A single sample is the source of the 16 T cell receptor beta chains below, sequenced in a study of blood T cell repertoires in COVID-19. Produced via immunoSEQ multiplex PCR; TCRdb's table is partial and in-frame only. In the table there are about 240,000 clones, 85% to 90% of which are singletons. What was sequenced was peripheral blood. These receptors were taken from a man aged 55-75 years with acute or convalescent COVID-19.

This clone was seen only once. The CDR3 DNA follows: TGTGCCAGCAGGGTATTCAATAGGCCACCAAAGGGGGCAGTGCGCCCGAACACTGAAGCTTTCTTT. Translation gives CASRVFNRPPKGAVRPNTEAFF. The V and J genes are TRBV21-1 and TRBJ1-1; TRBD1 was called by the table and not checked on the DNA. TRBV21-1 represents a pseudogene. The CDR3 consists of 22 residues.

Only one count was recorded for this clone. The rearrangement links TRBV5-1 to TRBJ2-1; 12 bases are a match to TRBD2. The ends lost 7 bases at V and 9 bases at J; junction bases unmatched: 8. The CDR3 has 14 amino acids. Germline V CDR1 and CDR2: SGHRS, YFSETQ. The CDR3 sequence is CASYLAGGPGEQFF. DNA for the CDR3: TGCGCCAGCTATCTAGCGGGAGGGCCCGGTGAGCAGTTCTTC. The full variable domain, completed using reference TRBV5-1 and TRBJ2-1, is KAGVTQTPRYLIKTRGQQVTLSCSPISGHRSVSWYQQTPGQGLQFLFEYFSETQRNKGNFPGRFSGRQFSNSRSEMNVSTLELGDSALYLCASYLAGGPGEQFFGPGTRLTVL.

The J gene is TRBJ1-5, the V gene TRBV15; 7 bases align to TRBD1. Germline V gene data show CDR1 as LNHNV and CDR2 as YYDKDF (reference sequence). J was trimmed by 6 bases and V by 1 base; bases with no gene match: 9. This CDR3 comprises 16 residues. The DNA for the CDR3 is TGTGCCACCAGCAGAGTGATAGGGGGCTTAACTCAGCCCCAGCATTTT. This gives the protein CATSRVIGGLTQPQHF.

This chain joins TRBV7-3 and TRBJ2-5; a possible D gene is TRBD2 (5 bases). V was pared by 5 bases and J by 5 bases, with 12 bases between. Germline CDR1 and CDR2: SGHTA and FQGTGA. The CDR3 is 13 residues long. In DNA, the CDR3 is TGTGCCAGCAGCCTGAGCGGTTTGGAGACCCAGTACTTC. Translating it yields CASSLSGLETQYF.

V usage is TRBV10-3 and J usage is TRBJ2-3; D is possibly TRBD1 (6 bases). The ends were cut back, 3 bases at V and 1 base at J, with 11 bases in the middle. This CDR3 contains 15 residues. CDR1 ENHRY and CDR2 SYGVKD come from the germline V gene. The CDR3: CAISEGAGGTDTQYF. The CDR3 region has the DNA TGTGCCATCAGTGAAGGGGCAGGGGGCACAGATACGCAGTATTTT.

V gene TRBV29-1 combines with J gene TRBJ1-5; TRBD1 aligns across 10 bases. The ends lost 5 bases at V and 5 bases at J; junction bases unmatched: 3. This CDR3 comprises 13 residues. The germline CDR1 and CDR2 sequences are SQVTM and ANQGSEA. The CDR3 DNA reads TGCAGCGTTTCGACAGGGGGCGATCAGCCCCAGCATTTT. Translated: CSVSTGGDQPQHF.

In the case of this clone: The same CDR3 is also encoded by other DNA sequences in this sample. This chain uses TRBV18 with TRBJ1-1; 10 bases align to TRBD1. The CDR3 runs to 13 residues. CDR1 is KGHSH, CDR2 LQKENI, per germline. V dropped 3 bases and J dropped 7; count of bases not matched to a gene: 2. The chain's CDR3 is CASSPRDRGEAFF. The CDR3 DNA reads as TGTGCCAGCTCACCTCGGGACAGGGGTGAAGCTTTCTTT.

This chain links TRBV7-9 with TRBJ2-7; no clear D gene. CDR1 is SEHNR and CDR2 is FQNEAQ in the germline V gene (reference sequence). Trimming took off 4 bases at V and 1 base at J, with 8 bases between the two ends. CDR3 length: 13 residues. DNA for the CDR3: TGTGCCAGCAGCTCCTACGGGTCCTACGAGCAGTACTTC. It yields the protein CASSSYGSYEQYF.

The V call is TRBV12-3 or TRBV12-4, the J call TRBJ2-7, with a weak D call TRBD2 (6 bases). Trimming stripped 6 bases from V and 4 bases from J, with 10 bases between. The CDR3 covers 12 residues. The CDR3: CASSGTPYEQYF. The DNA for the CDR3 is TGTGCCAGCAGCGGGACTCCTTACGAGCAGTACTTC.

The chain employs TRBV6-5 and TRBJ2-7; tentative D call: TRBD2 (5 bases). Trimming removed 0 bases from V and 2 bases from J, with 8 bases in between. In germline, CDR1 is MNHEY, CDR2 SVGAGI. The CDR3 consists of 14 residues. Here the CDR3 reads CASSYSGDTYEQYF. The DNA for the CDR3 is TGTGCCAGCAGTTACTCCGGGGATACCTACGAGCAGTACTTC.

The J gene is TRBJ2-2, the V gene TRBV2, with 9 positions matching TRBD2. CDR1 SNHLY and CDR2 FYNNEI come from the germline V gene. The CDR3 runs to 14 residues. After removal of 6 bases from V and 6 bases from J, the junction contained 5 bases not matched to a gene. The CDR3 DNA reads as TGTGCCAGCAGACCACTAGCGGGTCCCGGGGAGCTGTTTTTT. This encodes CASRPLAGPGELFF. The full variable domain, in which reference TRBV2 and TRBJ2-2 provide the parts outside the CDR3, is EPEVTQTPSHQVTQMGQEVILRCVPISNHLYFYWYRQILGQKVEFLVSFYNNEISEKSEIFDDQFSVERPDGSNFTLKIRSTKLEDSAMYFCASRPLAGPGELFFGEGSRLTVL.

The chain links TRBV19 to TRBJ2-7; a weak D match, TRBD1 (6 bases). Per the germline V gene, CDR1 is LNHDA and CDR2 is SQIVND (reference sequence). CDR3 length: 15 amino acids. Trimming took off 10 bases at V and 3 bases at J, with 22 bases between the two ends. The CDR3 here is CATSPNGQSDYEQYF. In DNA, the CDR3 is TGTGCCACCAGCCCTAACGGACAGTCGGACTACGAGCAGTACTTC.

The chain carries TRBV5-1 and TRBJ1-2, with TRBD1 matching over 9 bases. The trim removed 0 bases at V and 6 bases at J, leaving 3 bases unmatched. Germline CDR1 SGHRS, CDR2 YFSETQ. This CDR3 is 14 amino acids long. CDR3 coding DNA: TGCGCCAGCAGCTTGGGGGACAGGGCAAATGGCTACACCTTC. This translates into CASSLGDRANGYTF.

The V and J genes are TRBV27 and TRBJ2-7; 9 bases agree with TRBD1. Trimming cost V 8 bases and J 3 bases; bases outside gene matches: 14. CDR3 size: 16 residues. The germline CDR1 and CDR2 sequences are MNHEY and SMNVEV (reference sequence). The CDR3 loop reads CASGRNPTGGIYEQYF. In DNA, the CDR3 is TGTGCCAGCGGGCGAAACCCGACAGGGGGAATCTACGAGCAGTACTTC.

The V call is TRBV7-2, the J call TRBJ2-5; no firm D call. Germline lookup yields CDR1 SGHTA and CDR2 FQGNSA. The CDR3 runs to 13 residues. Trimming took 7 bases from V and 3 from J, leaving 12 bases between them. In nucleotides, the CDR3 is TGTGCCAGCACGCTAATCGAAAAAGAGACCCAGTACTTC. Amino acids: CASTLIEKETQYF.

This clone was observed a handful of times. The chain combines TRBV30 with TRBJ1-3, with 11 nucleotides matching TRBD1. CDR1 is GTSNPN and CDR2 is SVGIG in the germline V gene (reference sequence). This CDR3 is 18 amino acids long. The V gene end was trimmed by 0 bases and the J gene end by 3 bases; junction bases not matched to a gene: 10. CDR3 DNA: TGTGCCTGGAGTGTCTGGACAGGGGGCAGTATTAGTGGAAACACCATATATTTT. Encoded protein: CAWSVWTGGSISGNTIYF.